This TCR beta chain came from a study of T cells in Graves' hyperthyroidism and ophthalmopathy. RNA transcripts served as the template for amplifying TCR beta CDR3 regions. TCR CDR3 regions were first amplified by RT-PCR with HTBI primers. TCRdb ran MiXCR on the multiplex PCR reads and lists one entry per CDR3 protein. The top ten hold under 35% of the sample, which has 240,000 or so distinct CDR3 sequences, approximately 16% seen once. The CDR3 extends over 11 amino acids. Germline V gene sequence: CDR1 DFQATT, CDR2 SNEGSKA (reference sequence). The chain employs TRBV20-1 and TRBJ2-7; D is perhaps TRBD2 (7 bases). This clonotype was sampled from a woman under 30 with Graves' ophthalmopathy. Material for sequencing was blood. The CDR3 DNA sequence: TGCGGGGGGGGCGGGAGTCGGGAGCAGTACTTC. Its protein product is CGGGGSREQYF.